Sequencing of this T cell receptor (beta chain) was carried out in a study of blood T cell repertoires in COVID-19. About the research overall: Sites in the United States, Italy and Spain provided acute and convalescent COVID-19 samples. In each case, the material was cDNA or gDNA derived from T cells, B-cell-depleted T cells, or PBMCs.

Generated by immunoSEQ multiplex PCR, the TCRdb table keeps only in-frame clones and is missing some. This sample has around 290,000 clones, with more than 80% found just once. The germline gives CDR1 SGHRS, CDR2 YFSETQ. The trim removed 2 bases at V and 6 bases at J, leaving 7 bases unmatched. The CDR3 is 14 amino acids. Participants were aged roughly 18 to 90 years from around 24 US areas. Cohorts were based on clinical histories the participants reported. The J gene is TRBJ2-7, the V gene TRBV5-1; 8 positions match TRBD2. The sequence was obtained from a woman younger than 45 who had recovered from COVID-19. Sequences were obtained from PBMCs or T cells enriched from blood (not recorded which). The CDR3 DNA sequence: TGCGCCAGCAGCTTCGGCGGGAGGCTCGGCGAGCAGTACTTC. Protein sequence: CASSFGGRLGEQYF.